These T cell receptor beta chains were read from a single sample in a study of control samples from healthy donors and cancer patients. Libraries were prepared by immunoSEQ multiplex PCR; TCRdb keeps only in-frame clonotypes and omits some of them. Here the sample spans some 160,000 clones, 80% to 95% being singletons. The sample taken for sequencing was blood. These receptors were collected from a woman aged 25 to 39 in good health. The CDR3 runs from the conserved cysteine through the conserved F or W. A D gene is named only where the DNA matches it firmly. A row's size may be missing; if present it is once, few, many or a size class.

v_call	j_call	clone_size	d_call	cdr3_aa	cdr3_nt
TRBV29-1	TRBJ1-4	-	-	CSVLGGTSEKLFF	TGCAGCGTCCTCGGGGGGACATCCGAAAAACTGTTTTTT
TRBV7-2	TRBJ1-1	-	TRBD1	CASSPGTGVFTEAFF	TGTGCCAGCAGCCCAGGGACAGGGGTCTTTACTGAAGCTTTCTTT
TRBV15	TRBJ2-5	once	-	CATSRGEETQYF	TGTGCCACCAGCAGAGGCGAGGAGACCCAGTACTTC
TRBV6-5	TRBJ2-3	-	TRBD1	CASSHGQGRTDTQYF	TGTGCCAGCAGCCACGGACAGGGCCGAACAGATACGCAGTATTTT
TRBV5-4	TRBJ2-3	-	-	CASKSQTTDTQYF	TGTGCCAGCAAAAGCCAGACCACAGATACGCAGTATTTT
TRBV10-3	TRBJ2-3	-	-	CAIKAALTDTQYF	TGTGCCATCAAAGCGGCTCTCACAGATACGCAGTATTTT
TRBV28	TRBJ1-6	-	-	CASSLGRGISSYNSPLHF	TGTGCCAGCAGTTTGGGACGAGGGATAAGCTCCTATAATTCACCCCTCCACTTT
TRBV19	TRBJ2-2	-	-	CASPGQTGELFF	TGTGCCAGTCCCGGGCAGACCGGGGAGCTGTTTTTT
TRBV7-9	TRBJ1-5	-	TRBD1	CASSPGGGNQPQHF	TGTGCCAGCAGTCCAGGGGGGGGCAATCAGCCCCAGCATTTT
TRBV10-2	TRBJ2-1	-	-	CASKPRTEAYNEQFF	TGCGCCAGCAAGCCCCGGACAGAGGCCTACAATGAGCAGTTCTTC
TRBV2	TRBJ2-7	many	TRBD1	CASRVPGQGAASYEQYF	TGTGCCAGCAGGGTCCCGGGACAGGGGGCAGCCTCCTACGAGCAGTACTTC
TRBV19	TRBJ1-5	-	TRBD1	CASSKGQGTSNQPQHF	TGTGCCAGTAGTAAGGGACAGGGGACGAGCAATCAGCCCCAGCATTTT
TRBV2	TRBJ2-3	-	TRBD2	CASTGTSGREAQYF	TGTGCCAGCACCGGGACTAGCGGGAGGGAGGCGCAGTATTTT
TRBV28	TRBJ2-5	once	-	CASSQAVAETQYF	TGTGCCAGCAGTCAGGCCGTGGCGGAGACCCAGTACTTC
TRBV25-1	TRBJ2-3	-	TRBD2	CASSEFPGTSVPDTQYF	TGTGCCAGCAGTGAGTTCCCCGGGACTAGCGTCCCAGATACGCAGTATTTT
TRBV7-2	TRBJ1-2	-	-	CASSLGGGLNYGYTF	TGTGCCAGCAGCTTAGGGGGAGGCCTTAACTATGGCTACACCTTC
TRBV28	TRBJ1-1	-	-	CASSLGGDGTEAFF	TGTGCCAGCAGTTTAGGGGGGGATGGGACTGAAGCTTTCTTT
TRBV7-6	TRBJ2-7	-	TRBD1	CASSSPGTGVYEQYF	TGTGCCAGCAGCTCCCCCGGGACAGGGGTCTACGAGCAGTACTTC
TRBV18	TRBJ2-5	-	-	CASSPGLGKGTQETQYF	TGTGCCAGCTCACCAGGGCTAGGGAAGGGCACCCAAGAGACCCAGTACTTC
TRBV9	TRBJ1-2	-	-	CASSVDWQAGYTF	TGTGCCAGCAGCGTAGATTGGCAGGCTGGCTACACCTTC
TRBV24-1	TRBJ1-1	-	-	CATTEGGTEAFF	TGTGCCACCACCGAGGGAGGGACTGAAGCTTTCTTT
TRBV10-1	TRBJ1-2	once	TRBD1	CASSERQGENYGYTF	TGCGCCAGCAGTGAGCGGCAGGGGGAAAACTATGGCTACACCTTC
TRBV3-1/TRBV3-2	TRBJ1-4	-	-	CASSQGTLPNEKLFF	TGTGCCAGCAGCCAAGGGACCCTACCCAATGAAAAACTGTTTTTT
TRBV5-6	TRBJ2-3	-	-	CASTAIQATQYF	TGTGCCAGCACCGCCATACAGGCGACGCAGTATTTT
TRBV28	TRBJ2-5	-	TRBD1	CASRQGQGPETQYF	TGTGCCAGCAGACAGGGACAGGGGCCAGAGACCCAGTACTTC
TRBV6-2/TRBV6-3	TRBJ2-1	-	-	CASSYGGELEQFF	TGTGCCAGCAGTTACGGAGGCGAGCTTGAGCAGTTCTTC
TRBV12-5	TRBJ2-5	-	TRBD1	CASGRDRAETQYF	TGTGCTAGTGGTCGTGACAGGGCGGAGACCCAGTACTTC
TRBV5-1	TRBJ2-3	-	-	CASSLNSRGLTDTQYF	TGCGCCAGCAGCTTGAATAGTCGGGGGCTCACAGATACGCAGTATTTT
TRBV20-1	TRBJ2-2	-	-	CGGANTGELFF	TGCGGGGGAGCTAACACCGGGGAGCTGTTTTTT
TRBV6-5	TRBJ2-3	-	-	CASSVEDTQYF	TGTGCCAGCAGCGTAGAAGATACGCAGTATTTT
TRBV6-2/TRBV6-3	TRBJ2-7	once	-	CASSPGSPYEQYF	TGTGCCAGCAGTCCCGGGTCACCTTACGAGCAGTACTTC
TRBV12-3/TRBV12-4	TRBJ2-7	-	-	CASSPSSYEQYF	TGTGCCAGCAGCCCGAGCTCCTACGAGCAGTACTTC
TRBV6-1	TRBJ1-2	-	-	CASSDRTGYGYTF	TGTGCCAGCAGTGACAGGACGGGGTATGGCTACACCTTC
TRBV2	TRBJ1-5	-	-	CASSREKGSNQPQHF	TGTGCCAGCAGTAGGGAGAAGGGTAGCAATCAGCCCCAGCATTTT
TRBV7-2	TRBJ1-4	-	-	CASSFTLGSEKLFF	TGTGCCAGCAGCTTTACACTAGGAAGTGAAAAACTGTTTTTT
TRBV27	TRBJ2-1	-	-	CASSLLDQDNEQFF	TGTGCCAGCAGTTTACTAGACCAAGACAATGAGCAGTTCTTC
TRBV19	TRBJ2-2	-	-	CASTRYRGMNTGELFF	TGTGCCAGTACACGGTACCGCGGGATGAACACCGGGGAGCTGTTTTTT
TRBV18	TRBJ2-6	once	-	CASSPQEAGANVLTF	TGTGCCAGCTCACCTCAGGAGGCTGGGGCCAACGTCCTGACTTTC
TRBV6-5	TRBJ2-7	-	-	CASTERQGLYEQYF	TGTGCCAGCACAGAACGGCAGGGGCTATACGAGCAGTACTTC
TRBV3-1/TRBV3-2	TRBJ2-7	-	-	CASSQGRGVGEQYF	TGTGCCAGCAGCCAGGGTCGGGGAGTTGGCGAGCAGTACTTC
TRBV29-1	TRBJ2-5	-	-	CSVVIAGDTKETQYF	TGCAGCGTTGTAATCGCGGGGGACACCAAAGAGACCCAGTACTTC
TRBV28	TRBJ2-7	-	-	CASSQDSYEQYF	TGTGCCAGCAGCCAGGACAGCTACGAGCAGTACTTC
TRBV18	TRBJ2-7	-	TRBD1	CASSPRDRVKPYEQYF	TGTGCCAGCTCACCACGGGACAGGGTGAAACCCTACGAGCAGTACTTC
TRBV19	TRBJ2-2	-	TRBD2	CASSIKGLTPGELFF	TGTGCCAGTAGTATAAAGGGACTAACTCCCGGGGAGCTGTTTTTT
TRBV7-9	TRBJ2-2	-	TRBD2	CASPYRGGNTGELFF	TGTGCCAGCCCCTACCGGGGGGGGAACACCGGGGAGCTGTTTTTT
TRBV5-4	TRBJ2-2	once	TRBD2	CASNPSGRTGELFF	TGTGCCAGCAACCCTAGCGGGAGGACCGGGGAGCTGTTTTTT
TRBV27	TRBJ1-6	-	-	CASSITGVSNSPLHF	TGTGCCAGCAGTATAACAGGTGTCTCCAATTCACCCCTCCACTTT
TRBV4-1	TRBJ2-3	once	TRBD2	CASSQTSGYTDTQYF	TGCGCCAGCAGCCAGACTAGCGGGTACACAGATACGCAGTATTTT
TRBV19	TRBJ2-3	-	TRBD1	CASKWDSLTDTQYF	TGTGCCAGTAAATGGGACAGCCTCACAGATACGCAGTATTTT
TRBV3-1/TRBV3-2	TRBJ1-1	-	-	CASSHRQLNTEAFF	TGTGCCAGCAGCCATCGACAGTTGAACACTGAAGCTTTCTTT
TRBV18	TRBJ2-7	-	TRBD2	CASSPGAGDYEQYF	TGTGCCAGCTCACCGGGAGCGGGGGACTACGAGCAGTACTTC
TRBV4-1	TRBJ2-5	-	-	CASSQPKLQETQYF	TGCGCCAGCAGCCAGCCGAAACTCCAAGAGACCCAGTACTTC
TRBV2	TRBJ1-6	-	TRBD1	CASSGTGGYGRSPLHF	TGTGCCAGCAGTGGGACAGGGGGCTATGGGCGTTCACCCCTCCACTTT
TRBV2	TRBJ1-1	-	-	CASSDWVGAGRTEAFF	TGTGCCAGCAGTGATTGGGTAGGAGCAGGGAGGACTGAAGCTTTCTTT
TRBV28	TRBJ2-7	once	-	CASSTGGAYEQYF	TGTGCCAGCAGCACAGGGGGGGCCTACGAGCAGTACTTC
TRBV5-1	TRBJ2-1	-	TRBD2	CASSLEGTSVEQFF	TGCGCCAGCAGCTTGGAGGGGACTAGCGTTGAGCAGTTCTTC
TRBV28	TRBJ2-7	-	TRBD1	CAADRGGGEQYF	TGTGCGGCGGACAGGGGGGGCGGAGAGCAGTACTTC